These 11 T cell receptor beta chains were sequenced from one sample in a study of OX40 agonist ivuxolimab in advanced cancers. Produced via immunoSEQ multiplex PCR; TCRdb's table is partial and in-frame only. The sample holds tens of thousands of clones, approximately 93% seen once. Sequencing was performed on CD4+ or CD8+ T cells sorted from blood, taken in a trial of the OX40 agonist ivuxolimab. These receptors came from an adult with an advanced solid tumor such as melanoma, head and neck, liver or kidney cancer.

The chain links TRBV4-1 to TRBJ2-3; D is ambiguous. The CDR3 runs to 14 residues. Germline CDR1 reads MGHRA; CDR2 reads YSYEKL. Trimming shortened V by 1 base and J by 6 bases, and 11 bases separated the two germline ends. The CDR3 coding sequence is TGCGCCAGCAGCCAAGTTCATTCGCAGGATACGCAGTATTTT. Protein: CASSQVHSQDTQYF.

Written as DNA, the CDR3 is TGTGCCATCAGCAACCTAGCGGGGGATCAAGAGACCCAGTACTTC. Its protein is CAISNLAGDQETQYF. This chain links TRBV10-3 with TRBJ2-5, with 10 nucleotides matching TRBD2. V dropped 6 bases and J dropped 2; count of bases not matched to a gene: 6. The germline gives CDR1 ENHRY, CDR2 SYGVKD. The CDR3 covers 15 residues.

The rearrangement joins TRBV6-5 to TRBJ1-1, with D uncertain. The germline V gene encodes CDR1 MNHEY and CDR2 SVGAGI. V shed 6 bases and J shed 3 bases, with 14 bases lying between them. CDR3 length: 14 residues. In DNA, the CDR3 is TGTGCCAGCAGAGAATTTACAGAGCACACTGAAGCTTTCTTT. This sequence encodes CASREFTEHTEAFF.

This sequence joins TRBV5-4 and TRBJ2-1; 12 bases line up with TRBD2. CDR3 size: 17 residues. CDR1 and CDR2 (germline): SGHNT, YYREEE (reference sequence). J was trimmed by 0 bases and V by 4 bases; bases with no gene match: 5. Written as DNA, the CDR3 is TGTGCCAGCAGCGGGACTAGCGGGTTAAGCTCCTACAATGAGCAGTTCTTC. Protein product: CASSGTSGLSSYNEQFF.

The chain joins TRBV29-1 to TRBJ2-1; the D is unclear. The germline CDR1 and CDR2 sequences are SQVTM and ANQGSEA. The CDR3 is 12 amino acids. V lost 6 bases and J lost 4, with 10 bases in between. CDR3 coding DNA: TGCAGCGTCTACGGGTTGTACAATGAGCAGTTCTTC. This codes for CSVYGLYNEQFF.

This clone was detected a few times. The chain has TRBV4-2 and TRBJ2-7, with 10 bases that match TRBD2. This CDR3 spans 14 amino acids. V lost 1 base, J lost 5 bases, and 2 bases stayed unmatched. Looked up from germline, CDR1 is LGHNA and CDR2 is YNFKEQ. The chain's CDR3 is CASSQGLAGDEQYF. As DNA, the CDR3 is TGTGCCAGCAGCCAAGGGCTAGCGGGGGACGAGCAGTACTTC.

The chain combines TRBV5-1 with TRBJ1-1; 9 bases map to TRBD1. Per the germline V gene, CDR1 is SGHRS and CDR2 is YFSETQ. The junction had 10 bases not matched to a gene; V was cut back by 4 bases and J by 0 bases. This CDR3 has 17 residues. CDR3 nucleotides: TGCGCCAGCAGCCTGGAGGGGACAGGGATGGTGAACACTGAAGCTTTCTTT. As protein: CASSLEGTGMVNTEAFF.

This chain joins TRBV27 and TRBJ2-1; D unresolved. V was shortened by 4 bases and J by 8 bases, with 12 bases between the two germline ends. This CDR3 contains 13 residues. Germline V gives CDR1 MNHEY, CDR2 SMNVEV (reference sequence). CDR3 DNA sequence: TGTGCCAGCAGTTCCCCCATTCGGGATGAGCAGTTCTTC. It encodes CASSSPIRDEQFF.

This rearrangement joins TRBV11-2 to TRBJ2-7, with a possible D match to TRBD2 (6 bases). Trimming pared 1 base from V and 3 bases from J, leaving 19 bases between. CDR3 length: 17 residues. CDR1 and CDR2 (germline): SGHAT, FQNNGV. Here the CDR3 reads CASSLGSTDYLGYEQYF. The CDR3 region has the DNA TGTGCCAGCAGCTTAGGTTCCACGGACTACCTTGGCTACGAGCAGTACTTC.

V usage is TRBV23-1 and J usage is TRBJ2-1, with D possibly TRBD2 on 6 matching bases. TRBV23-1 is assigned to the ORF class and has an uncertain function. The CDR3 contains 15 residues. The V and J ends lost 4 bases and 4 bases respectively, with 14 bases between them. CDR3 protein: CASSPGTDSYNEQFF. CDR3 bases: TGCGCCAGCAGTCCCGGGACTGACTCTTACAATGAGCAGTTCTTC.

The chain uses TRBV15 and TRBJ1-2; tentative D call: TRBD1 (5 bases). Germline V gene data show CDR1 as LNHNV and CDR2 as YYDKDF (reference sequence). V was shortened by 3 bases and J by 8 bases, with 10 bases between the two germline ends. The CDR3 contains 12 residues. CDR3 DNA sequence: TGTGCCACCAGCAGGGTCGGGGGGGGCTACACCTTC. Its translation is CATSRVGGGYTF.